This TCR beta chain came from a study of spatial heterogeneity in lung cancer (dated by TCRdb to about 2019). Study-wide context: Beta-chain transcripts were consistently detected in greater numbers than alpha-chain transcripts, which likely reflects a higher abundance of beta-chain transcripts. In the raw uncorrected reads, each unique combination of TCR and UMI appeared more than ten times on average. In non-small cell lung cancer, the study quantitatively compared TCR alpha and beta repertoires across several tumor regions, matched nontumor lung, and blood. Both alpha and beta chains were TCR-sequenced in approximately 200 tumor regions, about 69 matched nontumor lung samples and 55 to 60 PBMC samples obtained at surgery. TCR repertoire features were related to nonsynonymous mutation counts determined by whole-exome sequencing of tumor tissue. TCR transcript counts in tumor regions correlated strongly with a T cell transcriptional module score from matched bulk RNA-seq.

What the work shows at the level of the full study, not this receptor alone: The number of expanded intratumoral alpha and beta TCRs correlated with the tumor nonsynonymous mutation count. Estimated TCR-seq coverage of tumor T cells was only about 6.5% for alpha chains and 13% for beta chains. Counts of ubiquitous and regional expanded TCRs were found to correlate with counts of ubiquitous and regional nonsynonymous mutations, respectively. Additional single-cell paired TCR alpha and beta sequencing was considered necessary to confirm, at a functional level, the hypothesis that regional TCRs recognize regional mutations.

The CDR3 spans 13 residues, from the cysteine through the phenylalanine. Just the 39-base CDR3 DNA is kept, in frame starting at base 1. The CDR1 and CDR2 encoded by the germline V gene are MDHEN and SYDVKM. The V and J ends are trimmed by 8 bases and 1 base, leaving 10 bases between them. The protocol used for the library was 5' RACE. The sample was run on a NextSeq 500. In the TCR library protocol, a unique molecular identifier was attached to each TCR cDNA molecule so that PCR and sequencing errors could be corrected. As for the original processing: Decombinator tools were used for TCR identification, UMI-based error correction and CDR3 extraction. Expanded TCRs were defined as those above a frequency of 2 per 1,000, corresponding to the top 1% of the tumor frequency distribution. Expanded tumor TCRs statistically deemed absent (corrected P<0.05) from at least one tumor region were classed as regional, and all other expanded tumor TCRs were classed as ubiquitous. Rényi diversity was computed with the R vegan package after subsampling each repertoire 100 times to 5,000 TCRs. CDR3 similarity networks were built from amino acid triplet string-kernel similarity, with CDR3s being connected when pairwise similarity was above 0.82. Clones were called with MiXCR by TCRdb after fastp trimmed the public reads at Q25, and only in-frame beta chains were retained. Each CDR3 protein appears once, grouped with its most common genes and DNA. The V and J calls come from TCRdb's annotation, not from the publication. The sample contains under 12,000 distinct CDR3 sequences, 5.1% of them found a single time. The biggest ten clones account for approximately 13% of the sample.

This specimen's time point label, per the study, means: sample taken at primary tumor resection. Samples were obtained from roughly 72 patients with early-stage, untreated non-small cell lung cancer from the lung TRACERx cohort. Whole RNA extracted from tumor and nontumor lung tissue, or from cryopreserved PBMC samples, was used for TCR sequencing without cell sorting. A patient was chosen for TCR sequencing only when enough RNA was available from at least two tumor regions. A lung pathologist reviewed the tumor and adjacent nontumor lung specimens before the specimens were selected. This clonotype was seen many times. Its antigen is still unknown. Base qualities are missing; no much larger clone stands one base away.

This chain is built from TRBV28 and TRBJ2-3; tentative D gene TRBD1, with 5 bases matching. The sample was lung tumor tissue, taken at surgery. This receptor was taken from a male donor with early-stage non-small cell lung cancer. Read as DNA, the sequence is TGTGCCAGCTCTTTAGGGGGCACAGATACGCAGTATTTT. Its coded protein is CASSLGGTDTQYF.